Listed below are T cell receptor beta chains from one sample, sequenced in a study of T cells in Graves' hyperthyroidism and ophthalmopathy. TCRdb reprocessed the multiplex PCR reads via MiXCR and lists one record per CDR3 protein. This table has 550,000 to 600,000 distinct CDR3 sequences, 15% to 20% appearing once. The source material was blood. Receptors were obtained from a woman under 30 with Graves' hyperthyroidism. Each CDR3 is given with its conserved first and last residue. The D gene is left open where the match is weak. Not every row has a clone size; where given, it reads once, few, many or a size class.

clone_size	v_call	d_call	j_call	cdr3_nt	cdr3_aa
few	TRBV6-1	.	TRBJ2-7	TGTGCCAGCACCCTATCGGGGGCCTACGAGCAGTACTTC	CASTLSGAYEQYF
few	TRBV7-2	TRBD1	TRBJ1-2	TGTGCCAGCAGCTGGGACAGGGGCGCGAGTCAGGATCAACCTAACTATGGCTACACCTTC	CASSWDRGASQDQPNYGYTF
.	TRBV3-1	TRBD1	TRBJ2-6	TGTGCCAGCAGCCAAGGTTCAGGGGGCCTCGTCTCTGGGGCCAACGTCCTGACTTTC	CASSQGSGGLVSGANVLTF
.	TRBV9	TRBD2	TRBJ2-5	TGTGCCAGCAGCCCCTCCTCGACTAGCAGTCAAGAGACCCAGTACTTC	CASSPSSTSSQETQYF
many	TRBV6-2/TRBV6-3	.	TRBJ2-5	TGTGCCAGCAGTCTCCGGGACTACCAAGAGACCCAGTACTTC	CASSLRDYQETQYF
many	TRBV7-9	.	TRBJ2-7	TGTGCCAGTAACGGGGGTGCCTACGAGCAGTACTTC	CASNGGAYEQYF
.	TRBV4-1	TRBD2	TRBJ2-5	TGCGCCAGCAGCCAAGATGAAAAGCGGGGTGAAGAGACCCAGTACTTC	CASSQDEKRGEETQYF
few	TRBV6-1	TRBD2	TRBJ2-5	TGTGCCAGCAAAGAAGCGGGAGGGCCAGCGAACGTAAAGACCCAGTACTTC	CASKEAGGPANVKTQYF
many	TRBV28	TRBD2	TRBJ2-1	TGTGCCAGCACCGGAGCGGGAGAAGTTTATGAGCAGTTCTTC	CASTGAGEVYEQFF
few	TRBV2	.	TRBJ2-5	TGTGCCAGCAGTATAAGCCAAGAGACCCAGTACTTC	CASSISQETQYF
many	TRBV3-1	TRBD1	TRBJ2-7	TGTGCCAGCAGCATACGACAGGGGGGCTCCTACGAGCAGTACTTC	CASSIRQGGSYEQYF
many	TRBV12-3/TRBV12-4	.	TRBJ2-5	TGTGCCAGCAGTTTAGGCTCCAGGGCGGGAGAGACCCAGTACTTC	CASSLGSRAGETQYF
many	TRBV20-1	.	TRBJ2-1	TGCAGTGCTAGAGATCTCGCCAGCCCCAATGAGCAGTTCTTC	CSARDLASPNEQFF
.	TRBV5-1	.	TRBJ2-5	TGCGCCAGCAGCGATGGGCCCCCTGGGCACCAAGGCGTGGAGACCCAGTACTTC	CASSDGPPGHQGVETQYF
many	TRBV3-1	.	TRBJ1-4	TGTGCCAGCAGCGATATGCCAACTAATGAAAAACTGTTTTTT	CASSDMPTNEKLFF
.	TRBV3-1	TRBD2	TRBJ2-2	TGTGCCAGCAGCCTTCTAGCGGGGAGCACCGGGGAGCTGTTTTTT	CASSLLAGSTGELFF
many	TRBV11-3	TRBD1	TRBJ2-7	TGTGCCAGCAGCCCAGGACAGGGGGGCTACGAGCAGTACTTC	CASSPGQGGYEQYF
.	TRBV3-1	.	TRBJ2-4	TGTGCCAGCAGCCCCGACAGGGCACTAGCCAAATACATTCAGTACTTC	CASSPDRALAKYIQYF
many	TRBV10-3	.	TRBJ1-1	TGTGCCATCAGTGAGTCAGGAGGGGACACTGAAGCTTTCTTT	CAISESGGDTEAFF
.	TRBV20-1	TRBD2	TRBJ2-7	TGCAGTGCTAGCTCGGAGGGGACTAGCTCCTACGAGCAGTACTTC	CSASSEGTSSYEQYF
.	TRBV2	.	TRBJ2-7	TGTGCCAGCAGTAAACCCGTCTACGAGCAGTACTTC	CASSKPVYEQYF
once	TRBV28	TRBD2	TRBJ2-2	TGTGCCAGCAGTCCCAGGACTAGCGGCTTCACACGGGAGCTGTTTTTT	CASSPRTSGFTRELFF
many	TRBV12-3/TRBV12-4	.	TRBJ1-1	TGTGCCAGCAGTCCACTACAGGGACTGAACACTGAAGCTTTCTTT	CASSPLQGLNTEAFF
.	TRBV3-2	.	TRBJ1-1	TGTGCCAGCAGCCAGGTCAGGGAGGTCACTGAAGCTTTCTTT	CASSQVREVTEAFF
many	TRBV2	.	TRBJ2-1	TGTGCCAGCAGTGAAGCGGCCGCACATACGGATGAGCAGTTCTTC	CASSEAAAHTDEQFF
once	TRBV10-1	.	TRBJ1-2	TGCGCCAGCAGTGAGGACAGGCGTGGCTACACCTTC	CASSEDRRGYTF
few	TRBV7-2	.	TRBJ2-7	TGTGCCAGCAGCTTAGAAGGGGGGGGACCCTACGAGCAGTACTTC	CASSLEGGGPYEQYF
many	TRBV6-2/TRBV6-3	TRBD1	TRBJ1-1	TGTGCCAGCAGTTACCTTAGGACAGGGAAGAACACTGAAGCTTTCTTT	CASSYLRTGKNTEAFF
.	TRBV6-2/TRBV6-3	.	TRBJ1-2	TGTGCCAGCACCCACCCCCAGGGACTTCAAATTTCTAACTATGGCTACACCTTC	CASTHPQGLQISNYGYTF
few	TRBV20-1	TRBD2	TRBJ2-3	TGCAGTGCTTTTCGGGGGGCAGATACGCAGTATTTT	CSAFRGADTQYF
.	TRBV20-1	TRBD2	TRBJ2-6	TGCAGTGCCCTTCGGGCGGGACTAGCGATCTCTGGGGCCAACGTCCTGACTTTC	CSALRAGLAISGANVLTF
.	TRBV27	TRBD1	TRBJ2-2	TGTGCCAGCGGTTTACTGGGGACAGCGAACACCGGGGAGCTGTTTTTT	CASGLLGTANTGELFF
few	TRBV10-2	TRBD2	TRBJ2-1	TGCGCCAGCAGCGGCCTTGTTGGCGGGAGGGGTGAGCAGTTCTTC	CASSGLVGGRGEQFF
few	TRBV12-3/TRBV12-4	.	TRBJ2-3	TGTGCCAGCAGTTTAAAGGGGGGGGGGCATACAGATACGCAGTATTTT	CASSLKGGGHTDTQYF
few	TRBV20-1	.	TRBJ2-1	TGCAGTGCTAACTACGGGAGCTCCTACAATGAGCAGTTCTTC	CSANYGSSYNEQFF